A selection of T cell receptor beta chains follows, all from one sample in a study of T cell responses to AZD1222 COVID-19 vaccine. Sequenced by immunoSEQ multiplex PCR; TCRdb stores in-frame clones only, minus some. The sample includes over 100,000 clones, about 85% seen only once; the top ten take roughly 5.2%. The sequences come from peripheral blood, collected on day 0 of AZD1222 vaccination. All receptors come from an adult in good health. Each CDR3 is given with its conserved first and last residue. Each record gives: CDR3 length, J gene, D gene, clone size, V gene, CDR3 DNA, CDR3 protein. The D gene is left open where the match is weak. Only some rows state a clone size, as once, few, many or a class for expanded clones.

cdr3_length: 15; j_call: TRBJ1-2; d_call: TRBD1; clone_size: NA; v_call: TRBV11-2; cdr3_nt: TGTGCCAGCAGCCCTACGACAGGGGCGAACTATGGCTACACCTTC; cdr3_aa: CASSPTTGANYGYTF
cdr3_length: 15; j_call: TRBJ1-5; d_call: NA; clone_size: NA; v_call: TRBV6-5; cdr3_nt: TGTGCCAGCAGTTACTCCATAACAGGGAATCAGCCCCAGCATTTT; cdr3_aa: CASSYSITGNQPQHF
cdr3_length: 14; j_call: TRBJ1-2; d_call: NA; clone_size: NA; v_call: TRBV30; cdr3_nt: TGTGCCTGGAGTGTACGCACAGGGCTTTATGGCTACACCTTC; cdr3_aa: CAWSVRTGLYGYTF
cdr3_length: 15; j_call: TRBJ1-2; d_call: TRBD1; clone_size: NA; v_call: TRBV19; cdr3_nt: TGTGCCAGTAGTATAGGTCGGGACAGCCGCTATGGCTACACCTTC; cdr3_aa: CASSIGRDSRYGYTF
cdr3_length: 13; j_call: TRBJ1-1; d_call: NA; clone_size: NA; v_call: TRBV5-1; cdr3_nt: TGCGCCAGCAGCTTTGGACAGAACACTGAAGCTTTCTTT; cdr3_aa: CASSFGQNTEAFF
cdr3_length: 17; j_call: TRBJ2-5; d_call: NA; clone_size: NA; v_call: TRBV21-1; cdr3_nt: TGTGCCAGCAGCAAAGTCAACGGGAGGGGGATCCGGGAGACCCAGTACTTC; cdr3_aa: CASSKVNGRGIRETQYF
cdr3_length: 12; j_call: TRBJ1-2; d_call: NA; clone_size: NA; v_call: TRBV5-1; cdr3_nt: TGCGCCAGCAGCTTGGACGGCTATGGCTACACCTTC; cdr3_aa: CASSLDGYGYTF
cdr3_length: 12; j_call: TRBJ1-1; d_call: NA; clone_size: medium-sized; v_call: TRBV24-1; cdr3_nt: TGTGCCACTAGCGGCCCGAACACTGAAGCTTTCTTT; cdr3_aa: CATSGPNTEAFF
cdr3_length: 14; j_call: TRBJ1-2; d_call: NA; clone_size: NA; v_call: TRBV19; cdr3_nt: TGTGCCAGTAGTATTCAGGGGCCGGTTCGTGGCTACACCTTC; cdr3_aa: CASSIQGPVRGYTF
cdr3_length: 13; j_call: TRBJ2-7; d_call: NA; clone_size: NA; v_call: TRBV6-5; cdr3_nt: TGTGCCAGCAATCCGACAGCCCGCTACGAGCAGTACTTC; cdr3_aa: CASNPTARYEQYF
cdr3_length: 14; j_call: TRBJ1-2; d_call: NA; clone_size: NA; v_call: TRBV9; cdr3_nt: TGTGCCAGCAGCAAAACCGGGACGGACTATGGCTACACCTTC; cdr3_aa: CASSKTGTDYGYTF
cdr3_length: 13; j_call: TRBJ1-2; d_call: TRBD1; clone_size: few; v_call: TRBV28; cdr3_nt: TGTGCCAGCAGAGAGACAGGGGCGCGAGGCTACACCTTC; cdr3_aa: CASRETGARGYTF
cdr3_length: 16; j_call: TRBJ2-3; d_call: TRBD1; clone_size: NA; v_call: TRBV28; cdr3_nt: TGTGCCAGCAGTTTCAGGACAGGGGGCAGGACAGATACGCAGTATTTT; cdr3_aa: CASSFRTGGRTDTQYF
cdr3_length: 16; j_call: TRBJ1-2; d_call: NA; clone_size: NA; v_call: TRBV4-1; cdr3_nt: TGCGCCAGCAGCCCTTTATCCCTAACAGCCACCTATGGCTACACCTTC; cdr3_aa: CASSPLSLTATYGYTF
cdr3_length: 15; j_call: TRBJ1-4; d_call: NA; clone_size: NA; v_call: TRBV21-1; cdr3_nt: TGTGCCAGCAGCAAAGCCCCAGTCCTTAATGAAAAACTGTTTTTT; cdr3_aa: CASSKAPVLNEKLFF
cdr3_length: 14; j_call: TRBJ2-3; d_call: TRBD2; clone_size: NA; v_call: TRBV11-3; cdr3_nt: TGTGCCAGCAGCTTAGTTAGCGGGAGTGGCACGCAGTATTTT; cdr3_aa: CASSLVSGSGTQYF
cdr3_length: 14; j_call: TRBJ1-1; d_call: NA; clone_size: NA; v_call: TRBV28; cdr3_nt: TGTGCCAGCAGTTTATGGGGGACGGACACTGAAGCTTTCTTT; cdr3_aa: CASSLWGTDTEAFF
cdr3_length: 15; j_call: TRBJ1-3; d_call: NA; clone_size: NA; v_call: TRBV5-1; cdr3_nt: TGCGCCAGCAGCCCAACTGCGTACTCTGGAAACACCATATATTTT; cdr3_aa: CASSPTAYSGNTIYF
cdr3_length: 13; j_call: TRBJ2-3; d_call: NA; clone_size: NA; v_call: TRBV12-3/TRBV12-4; cdr3_nt: TGTGCCAGCAGTTGGGGGGGCCCCGATACGCAGTATTTT; cdr3_aa: CASSWGGPDTQYF
cdr3_length: 15; j_call: TRBJ1-6; d_call: NA; clone_size: NA; v_call: TRBV5-4; cdr3_nt: TGTGCCAGCAGCTATCAGGGAGTCGCGTATTCACCCCTCCACTTT; cdr3_aa: CASSYQGVAYSPLHF
cdr3_length: 14; j_call: TRBJ2-1; d_call: NA; clone_size: NA; v_call: TRBV30; cdr3_nt: TGTGCCTGGAGTCCCGGAGGGCCTCACAATGAGCAGTTCTTC; cdr3_aa: CAWSPGGPHNEQFF
cdr3_length: 18; j_call: TRBJ1-4; d_call: TRBD1; clone_size: NA; v_call: TRBV28; cdr3_nt: TGTGCCAGCAGAATTCCGGGACAGACTAGGAAGAAGCGTGAAAAACTGTTTTTT; cdr3_aa: CASRIPGQTRKKREKLFF
cdr3_length: 16; j_call: TRBJ2-3; d_call: TRBD2; clone_size: NA; v_call: TRBV4-2; cdr3_nt: TGTGCCAGCAGCCAAGACTGGACTAGCGGGGCAGATACGCAGTATTTT; cdr3_aa: CASSQDWTSGADTQYF
cdr3_length: 13; j_call: TRBJ1-2; d_call: NA; clone_size: few; v_call: TRBV5-5; cdr3_nt: TGTGCCAGCAGCTTGGTCGCAGATACTTTTAGGATCTTC; cdr3_aa: CASSLVADTFRIF
cdr3_length: 15; j_call: TRBJ2-7; d_call: TRBD1; clone_size: NA; v_call: TRBV4-1; cdr3_nt: TGCGCCAGCAGCCAAGGTACAGGGGGCGCGTACGAGCAGTACTTC; cdr3_aa: CASSQGTGGAYEQYF
cdr3_length: 13; j_call: TRBJ2-1; d_call: NA; clone_size: NA; v_call: TRBV6-5; cdr3_nt: TGTGCCAGCAGTTACTTGGGTGGCGGTGAGCAGTTCTTC; cdr3_aa: CASSYLGGGEQFF
cdr3_length: 18; j_call: TRBJ1-1; d_call: NA; clone_size: once; v_call: TRBV30; cdr3_nt: TGTGCCTGGAGTCCTGGGACCCTTTATACCTTCATGAACACTGAAGCTTTCTTT; cdr3_aa: CAWSPGTLYTFMNTEAFF
cdr3_length: 11; j_call: TRBJ1-1; d_call: NA; clone_size: NA; v_call: TRBV12-3/TRBV12-4; cdr3_nt: TGTGCCAGCAGCCTGGACACTGAAGCTTTCTTT; cdr3_aa: CASSLDTEAFF
cdr3_length: 13; j_call: TRBJ2-5; d_call: NA; clone_size: NA; v_call: TRBV18; cdr3_nt: TGTGCCAGCTCACCACGGCAGGGCGAGACCCAGTACTTC; cdr3_aa: CASSPRQGETQYF
cdr3_length: 15; j_call: TRBJ2-1; d_call: NA; clone_size: NA; v_call: TRBV5-1; cdr3_nt: TGCGCCAGCAGCCCGCGGGAATCCACCTTCAATGAGCAGTTCTTC; cdr3_aa: CASSPRESTFNEQFF
cdr3_length: 13; j_call: TRBJ1-1; d_call: NA; clone_size: NA; v_call: TRBV6-5; cdr3_nt: TGTGCCAGCTGCCGGGTAAGGAGCACTGAAGCTTTCTTT; cdr3_aa: CASCRVRSTEAFF
cdr3_length: 15; j_call: TRBJ1-2; d_call: NA; clone_size: NA; v_call: TRBV19; cdr3_nt: TGTGCCAGTAGTCCAACCGAGGGGGCTAACTATGGCTACACCTTC; cdr3_aa: CASSPTEGANYGYTF
cdr3_length: 15; j_call: TRBJ1-1; d_call: NA; clone_size: NA; v_call: TRBV28; cdr3_nt: TGTGCCAGCAGTTTTGCCGGGCGGCGGGCCACTGAAGCTTTCTTT; cdr3_aa: CASSFAGRRATEAFF
cdr3_length: 17; j_call: TRBJ2-5; d_call: NA; clone_size: NA; v_call: TRBV28; cdr3_nt: TGTGCCAGCAGTTCGACAGAAATGACTAGTTATGGGGAGACCCAGTACTTC; cdr3_aa: CASSSTEMTSYGETQYF
cdr3_length: 12; j_call: TRBJ2-1; d_call: TRBD2; clone_size: NA; v_call: TRBV7-9; cdr3_nt: TGTGCCAGCTCAGCTAGCGGGAGGAATGGGTTCTTC; cdr3_aa: CASSASGRNGFF
cdr3_length: 16; j_call: TRBJ1-3; d_call: NA; clone_size: NA; v_call: TRBV6-5; cdr3_nt: TGTGCCAGCAGTTACGGAAGGGCCGACTCTGGAAACACCATATATTTT; cdr3_aa: CASSYGRADSGNTIYF
cdr3_length: 13; j_call: TRBJ1-3; d_call: NA; clone_size: NA; v_call: TRBV5-1; cdr3_nt: TGCGCCAGCAGCTTACAGGGTGGGGACACCATATATTTT; cdr3_aa: CASSLQGGDTIYF
cdr3_length: 14; j_call: TRBJ1-1; d_call: NA; clone_size: NA; v_call: TRBV21-1; cdr3_nt: TGTGCCAGCAGTTCAGGGCCGGTGAACACTGAAGCTTTCTTT; cdr3_aa: CASSSGPVNTEAFF
cdr3_length: 15; j_call: TRBJ1-1; d_call: NA; clone_size: NA; v_call: TRBV15; cdr3_nt: TGTGCCACCAGCAGAGATCCACTACAGGGACGGGAAGCTTTCTTT; cdr3_aa: CATSRDPLQGREAFF
cdr3_length: 14; j_call: TRBJ2-7; d_call: TRBD2; clone_size: once; v_call: TRBV29-1; cdr3_nt: TGCAGCGTTGTGCCTAGCGGGAATAGCTACGAGCAGTACTTC; cdr3_aa: CSVVPSGNSYEQYF
cdr3_length: 14; j_call: TRBJ1-2; d_call: TRBD1; clone_size: NA; v_call: TRBV28; cdr3_nt: TGTGCCAGCAGTCGGACAGGGGGGGACGAAAGCTACACCTTC; cdr3_aa: CASSRTGGDESYTF
cdr3_length: 15; j_call: TRBJ1-2; d_call: NA; clone_size: NA; v_call: TRBV6-6; cdr3_nt: TGTGCCAGCGGATTAAGAGGGGGAGTCGCCTATGGCTACACCTTC; cdr3_aa: CASGLRGGVAYGYTF
cdr3_length: 16; j_call: TRBJ2-3; d_call: NA; clone_size: once; v_call: TRBV4-1; cdr3_nt: TGCGCCAGCAGCCAAGAAGCCCGGGAGATCGCAGATACGCAGTATTTT; cdr3_aa: CASSQEAREIADTQYF
cdr3_length: 13; j_call: TRBJ1-1; d_call: TRBD1; clone_size: NA; v_call: TRBV12-3/TRBV12-4; cdr3_nt: TGTGCCAGCAGAGGGACAGTGAACACTGAAGCTTTCTTT; cdr3_aa: CASRGTVNTEAFF
cdr3_length: 16; j_call: TRBJ1-1; d_call: NA; clone_size: NA; v_call: TRBV7-8; cdr3_nt: TGTGCCAGTTCCTCGACACGGGGTTTCAGGAACACTGAAGCTTTCTTT; cdr3_aa: CASSSTRGFRNTEAFF
cdr3_length: 14; j_call: TRBJ1-2; d_call: NA; clone_size: NA; v_call: TRBV6-1; cdr3_nt: TGTGCCAGCACCCCGGGGGCGGCCGCCAATGGCTACACCTTC; cdr3_aa: CASTPGAAANGYTF
cdr3_length: 14; j_call: TRBJ2-5; d_call: NA; clone_size: NA; v_call: TRBV5-1; cdr3_nt: TGCGCCAGCAGCTTGGTAGGGGCTAAGGAGACCCAGTACTTC; cdr3_aa: CASSLVGAKETQYF
cdr3_length: 15; j_call: TRBJ2-5; d_call: TRBD2; clone_size: NA; v_call: TRBV30; cdr3_nt: TGTGCCTGGAGTGTACTAGCGGGGAAGGGAGAGACCCAGTACTTC; cdr3_aa: CAWSVLAGKGETQYF
cdr3_length: 14; j_call: TRBJ1-5; d_call: NA; clone_size: NA; v_call: TRBV19; cdr3_nt: TGTGCCACGAGCGGGGGGGATAGCAATCAGCCCCAGCATTTT; cdr3_aa: CATSGGDSNQPQHF
cdr3_length: 13; j_call: TRBJ2-5; d_call: TRBD2; clone_size: NA; v_call: TRBV29-1; cdr3_nt: TGCAGCGTTGGCGTAGCGGGAGTTGAGACCCAGTACTTC; cdr3_aa: CSVGVAGVETQYF
cdr3_length: 13; j_call: TRBJ2-5; d_call: NA; clone_size: NA; v_call: TRBV5-1; cdr3_nt: TGCGCCAGCAGCTTGGGGCGTGAAGAGACCCAGTACTTC; cdr3_aa: CASSLGREETQYF
cdr3_length: 14; j_call: TRBJ1-1; d_call: NA; clone_size: NA; v_call: TRBV7-9; cdr3_nt: TGTGCCAGCAGCCCAAACAGGGTGAACACTGAAGCTTTCTTT; cdr3_aa: CASSPNRVNTEAFF
cdr3_length: 14; j_call: TRBJ2-7; d_call: NA; clone_size: few; v_call: TRBV5-4; cdr3_nt: TGTGCCAGCAGCTTGGATCGGGGGACCTACGAGCAGTACTTC; cdr3_aa: CASSLDRGTYEQYF
cdr3_length: 15; j_call: TRBJ2-5; d_call: TRBD2; clone_size: NA; v_call: TRBV9; cdr3_nt: TGTGCCAGCAGCGTAGAAGCGGGAGTTAGGGAGACCCAGTACTTC; cdr3_aa: CASSVEAGVRETQYF
cdr3_length: 16; j_call: TRBJ1-1; d_call: NA; clone_size: NA; v_call: TRBV19; cdr3_nt: TGTGCCAGTAGTATAGGATTCGAATACATGAACACTGAAGCTTTCTTT; cdr3_aa: CASSIGFEYMNTEAFF